The subject of this entry is one T cell receptor beta chain. One entry per CDR3 protein results from TCRdb running MiXCR on the reads. The repertoire holds 290,000 or so distinct CDR3 sequences, with roughly 25% as singletons. This specimen belongs to a study of T cell repertoires in cytomegalovirus infection. Germline V lookup: CDR1 SGHTA, CDR2 FQGNSA. This CDR3 region has 13 residues. V was clipped by 4 bases and J by 6 bases, with 12 bases between them. Sequencing was performed on PBMCs. The chain couples TRBV7-2 to TRBJ1-1; tentatively, D is TRBD1 (6 bases). The receptor comes from a human donor in good health (CMV status not recorded). Some clones in this sample may be carry-over from other donors' samples. CDR3 nucleotide sequence: TGTGCCAGCAGCTACCGACAGGTCTCTGAAGCTTTCTTT. As protein: CASSYRQVSEAFF.